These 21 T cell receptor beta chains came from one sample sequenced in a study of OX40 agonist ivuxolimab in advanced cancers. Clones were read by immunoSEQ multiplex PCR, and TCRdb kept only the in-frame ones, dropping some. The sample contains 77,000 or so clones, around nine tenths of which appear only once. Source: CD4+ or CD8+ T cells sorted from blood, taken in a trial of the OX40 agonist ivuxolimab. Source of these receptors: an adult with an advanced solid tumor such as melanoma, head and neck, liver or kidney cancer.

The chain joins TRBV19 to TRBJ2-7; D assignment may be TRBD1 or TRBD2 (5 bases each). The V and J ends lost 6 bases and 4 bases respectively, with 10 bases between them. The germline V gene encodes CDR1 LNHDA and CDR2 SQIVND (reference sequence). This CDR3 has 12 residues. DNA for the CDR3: TGTGCCAGTAGCCGGGACGGTTACGAGCAGTACTTC. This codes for CASSRDGYEQYF.

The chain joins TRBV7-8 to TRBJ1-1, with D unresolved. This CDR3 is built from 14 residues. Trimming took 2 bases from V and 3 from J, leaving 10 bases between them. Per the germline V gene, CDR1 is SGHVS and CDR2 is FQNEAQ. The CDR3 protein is CASSLLRTDTEAFF. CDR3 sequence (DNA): TGTGCCAGCAGCTTATTACGGACGGACACTGAAGCTTTCTTT.

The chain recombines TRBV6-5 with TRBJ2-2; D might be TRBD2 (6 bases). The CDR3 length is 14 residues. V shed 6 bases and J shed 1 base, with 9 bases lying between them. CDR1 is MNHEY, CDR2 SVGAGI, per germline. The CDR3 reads CASRGTGNTGELFF. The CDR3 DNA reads TGTGCCAGCAGAGGGACTGGGAACACCGGGGAGCTGTTTTTT.

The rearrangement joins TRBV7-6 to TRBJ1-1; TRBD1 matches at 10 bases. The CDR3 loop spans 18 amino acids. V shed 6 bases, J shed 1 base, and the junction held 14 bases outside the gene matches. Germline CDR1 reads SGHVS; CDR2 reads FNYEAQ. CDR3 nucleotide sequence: TGTGCCAGCAGTCGAGATACCGGGACAGGGGCACGGAACACTGAAGCTTTCTTT. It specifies CASSRDTGTGARNTEAFF.

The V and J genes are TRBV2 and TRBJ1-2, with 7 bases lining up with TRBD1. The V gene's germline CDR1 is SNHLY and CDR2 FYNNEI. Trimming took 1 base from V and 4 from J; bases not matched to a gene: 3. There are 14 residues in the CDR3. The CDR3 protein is CASSEVPGGYGYTF. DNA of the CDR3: TGTGCCAGCAGTGAAGTCCCAGGGGGCTATGGCTACACCTTC. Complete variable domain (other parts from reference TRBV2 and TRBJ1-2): EPEVTQTPSHQVTQMGQEVILRCVPISNHLYFYWYRQILGQKVEFLVSFYNNEISEKSEIFDDQFSVERPDGSNFTLKIRSTKLEDSAMYFCASSEVPGGYGYTFGSGTRLTVV.

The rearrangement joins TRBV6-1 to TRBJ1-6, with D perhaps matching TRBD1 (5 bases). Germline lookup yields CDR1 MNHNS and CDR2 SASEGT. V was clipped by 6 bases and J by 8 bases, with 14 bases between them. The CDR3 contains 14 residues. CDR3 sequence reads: CASSADRRDSPLHF. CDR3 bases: TGTGCCAGCAGCGCCGACAGAAGAGATTCACCCCTCCACTTT.

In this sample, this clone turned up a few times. The CDR3 is CASSKDAVDYGYTF. CDR3 nucleotide sequence: TGTGCCAGTAGTAAGGACGCCGTCGATTATGGCTACACCTTC. The chain combines TRBV19 with TRBJ1-2, with D hard to call. Trimming shortened V by 4 bases and J by 5 bases, and 14 bases separated the two germline ends. The CDR3 spans 14 residues. Germline CDR1 LNHDA, CDR2 SQIVND (reference sequence).

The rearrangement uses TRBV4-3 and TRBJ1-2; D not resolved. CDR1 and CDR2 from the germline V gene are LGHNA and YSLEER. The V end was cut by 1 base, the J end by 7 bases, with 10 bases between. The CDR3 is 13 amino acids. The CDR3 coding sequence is TGCGCCAGCAGCCAAGGGGCCAGAACTGGCTACACCTTC. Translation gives CASSQGARTGYTF.

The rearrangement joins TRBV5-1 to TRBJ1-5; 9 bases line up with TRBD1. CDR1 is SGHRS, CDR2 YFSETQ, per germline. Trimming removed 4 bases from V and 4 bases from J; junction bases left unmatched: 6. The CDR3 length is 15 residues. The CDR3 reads CASSTGQGTNQPQHF. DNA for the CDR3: TGCGCCAGCAGCACCGGACAGGGGACGAATCAGCCCCAGCATTTT.

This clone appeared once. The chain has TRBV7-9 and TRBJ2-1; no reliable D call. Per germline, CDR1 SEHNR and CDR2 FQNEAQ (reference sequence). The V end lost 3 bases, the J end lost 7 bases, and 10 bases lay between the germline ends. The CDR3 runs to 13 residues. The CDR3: CASSFYSPNEQFF. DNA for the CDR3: TGTGCCAGCAGCTTTTACAGTCCGAATGAGCAGTTCTTC.

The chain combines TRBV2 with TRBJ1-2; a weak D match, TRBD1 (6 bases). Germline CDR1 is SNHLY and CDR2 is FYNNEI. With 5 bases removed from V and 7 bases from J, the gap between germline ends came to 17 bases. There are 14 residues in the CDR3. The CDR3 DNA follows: TGTGCCAGCAGTTTAGTCCGGGGGCAAGGTGGCTACACCTTC. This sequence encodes CASSLVRGQGGYTF. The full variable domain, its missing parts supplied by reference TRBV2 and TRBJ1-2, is EPEVTQTPSHQVTQMGQEVILRCVPISNHLYFYWYRQILGQKVEFLVSFYNNEISEKSEIFDDQFSVERPDGSNFTLKIRSTKLEDSAMYFCASSLVRGQGGYTFGSGTRLTVV.

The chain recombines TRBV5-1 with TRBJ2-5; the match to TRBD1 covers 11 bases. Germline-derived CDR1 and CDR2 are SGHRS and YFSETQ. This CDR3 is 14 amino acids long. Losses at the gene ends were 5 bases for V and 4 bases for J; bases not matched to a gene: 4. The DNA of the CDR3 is TGCGCCAGCAGAAGGACAGGGGGCGTAGAGACCCAGTACTTC. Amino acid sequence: CASRRTGGVETQYF.

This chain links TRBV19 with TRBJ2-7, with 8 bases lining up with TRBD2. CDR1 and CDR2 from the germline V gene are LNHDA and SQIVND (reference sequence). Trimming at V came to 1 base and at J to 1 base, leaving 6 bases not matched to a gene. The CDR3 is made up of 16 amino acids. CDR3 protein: CASSIVPGLVSYEQYF. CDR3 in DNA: TGTGCCAGTAGTATAGTTCCGGGACTAGTATCCTACGAGCAGTACTTC.

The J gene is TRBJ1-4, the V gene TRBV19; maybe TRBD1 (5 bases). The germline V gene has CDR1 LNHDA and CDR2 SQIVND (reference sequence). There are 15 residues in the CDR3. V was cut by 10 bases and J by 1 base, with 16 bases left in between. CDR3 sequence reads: CATSTGGVTNEKLFF. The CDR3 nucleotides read TGTGCCACCTCGACGGGGGGGGTAACTAATGAAAAACTGTTTTTT. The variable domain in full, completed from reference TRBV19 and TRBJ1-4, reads DGGITQSPKYLFRKEGQNVTLSCEQNLNHDAMYWYRQDPGQGLRLIYYSQIVNDFQKGDIAEGYSVSREKKESFPLTVTSAQKNPTAFYLCATSTGGVTNEKLFFGSGTQLSVL.

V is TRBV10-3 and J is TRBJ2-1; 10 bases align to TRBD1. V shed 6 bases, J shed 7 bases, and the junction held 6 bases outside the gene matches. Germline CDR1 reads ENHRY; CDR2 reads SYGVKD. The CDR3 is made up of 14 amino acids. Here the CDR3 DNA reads TGTGCCATCAGGGCCGGGGGACAGGGGAATGAGCAGTTCTTC. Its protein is CAIRAGGQGNEQFF.

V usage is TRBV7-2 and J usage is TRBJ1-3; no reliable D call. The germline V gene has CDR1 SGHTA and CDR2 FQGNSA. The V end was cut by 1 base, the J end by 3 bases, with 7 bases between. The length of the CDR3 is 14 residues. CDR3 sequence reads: CASSLGVGGNTIYF. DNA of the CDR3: TGTGCCAGCAGCTTAGGTGTAGGTGGAAACACCATATATTTT.

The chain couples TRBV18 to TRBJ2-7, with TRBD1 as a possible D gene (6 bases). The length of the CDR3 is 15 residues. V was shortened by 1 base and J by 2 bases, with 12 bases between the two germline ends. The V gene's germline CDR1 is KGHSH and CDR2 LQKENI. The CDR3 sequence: CASSPQEQGPYEQYF. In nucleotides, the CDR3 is TGTGCCAGCTCACCACAGGAACAGGGCCCCTACGAGCAGTACTTC.

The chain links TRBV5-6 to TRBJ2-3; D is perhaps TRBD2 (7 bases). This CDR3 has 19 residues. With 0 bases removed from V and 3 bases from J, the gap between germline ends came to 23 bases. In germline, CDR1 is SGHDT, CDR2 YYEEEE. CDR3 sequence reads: CASSLEGSVRGAQTDTQYF. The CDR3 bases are TGTGCCAGCAGCTTGGAAGGGTCGGTTCGGGGGGCGCAGACAGATACGCAGTATTTT.

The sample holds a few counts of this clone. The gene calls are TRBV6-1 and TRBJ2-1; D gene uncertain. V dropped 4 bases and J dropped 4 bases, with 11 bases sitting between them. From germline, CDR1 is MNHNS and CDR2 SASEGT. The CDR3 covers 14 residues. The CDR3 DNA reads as TGTGCCAGCAGTGGGCAGCTCAATTACAATGAGCAGTTCTTC. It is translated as CASSGQLNYNEQFF.

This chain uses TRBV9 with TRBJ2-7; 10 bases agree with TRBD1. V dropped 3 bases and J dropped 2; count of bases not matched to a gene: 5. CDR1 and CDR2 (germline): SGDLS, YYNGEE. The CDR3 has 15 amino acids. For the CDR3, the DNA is TGTGCCAGCAGCGCTCCGGGACAGGGGCCCTACGAGCAGTACTTC. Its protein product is CASSAPGQGPYEQYF.

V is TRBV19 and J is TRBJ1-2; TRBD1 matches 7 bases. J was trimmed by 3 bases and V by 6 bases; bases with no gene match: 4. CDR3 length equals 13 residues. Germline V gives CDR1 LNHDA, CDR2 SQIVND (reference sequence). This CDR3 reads CASSDREDYGYTF. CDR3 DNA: TGTGCCAGTAGCGACAGGGAAGACTATGGCTACACCTTC.